This record covers a single TCR beta chain. This clonotype occurred once. What this receptor recognizes is not known. Base qualities are not provided; no much larger clone lies one nucleotide away. A lone read is weak support. The CDR3 starts with the cysteine, ends with the phenylalanine, and has 13 residues. The sequence is cut down to CDR3 DNA, 39 bases in frame from base 1. V is pared back by 7 bases and J by 4 bases, with 8 bases lying between the germline termini. Peripheral blood CD8+ and CD4+ T cells from healthy donors, Susac syndrome patients and multiple sclerosis patients were profiled by high-throughput TCR beta sequencing. Healthy donors were age- and sex-matched controls. Bulk CD8+ and CD4+ T cells were purified by magnetic negative isolation, while CD8+ TEMRA cells were enriched using FACS. Blood was drawn into EDTA tubes, processed within 24 hours, and PBMCs were isolated by density gradient centrifugation. PBMCs intended for TCR sequencing were frozen in liquid nitrogen and were later thawed in a 37 degrees C water bath. A purity of at least 90% was achieved for sorted or isolated CD4+, CD8+ and CD8+ TEMRA cells.

RNA was extracted using the RNeasy kit, and roughly 0.5 to 1 ug of the RNA was reverse transcribed with random hexamers. The immunoSEQ multiplex PCR assay, covering 54 Vbeta and 13 Jbeta segments, was used to amplify TCR beta CDR3 regions. Bias from PCR amplification was corrected by using a synthetic template baseline for primer optimization and for computational correction. The original methods were these. Reads were annotated to V, D and J genes according to IMGT and were analyzed with immunoSEQ Analyzer, with only productive sequences retained. To calculate clonality, Shannon entropy was normalized by log2 of the number of productive unique sequences and then subtracted from one. Public and private clones were assessed among the 100 most prevalent clones of each patient and control. Clones were defined as Susac-specific when absent from the healthy and MS cohorts, from over 950 published viral clones and from other ImmuneACCESS disease sequences. The public reads were quality trimmed at Q25 with fastp and then assembled into clones with MiXCR by TCRdb, keeping productive beta chains. Each CDR3 protein gets just one entry, which takes the most common genes and DNA from the rows behind it. TCRdb, not the authors, supplied the V and J calls. Recorded for this sample are 160,000 or so distinct CDR3 sequences; roughly 94% of them occurred a single time. Roughly 0.08% of the sample is held by the ten biggest clonotypes.

This sample stems from a study of CD8 T cells in Susac syndrome (dated by TCRdb to the late 2010s). About the investigation overall: Repertoire sequencing was used to test whether CD8+ T cell activation and differentiation in Susac syndrome was antigen driven. Overall results and qualifications from the work: The study acknowledged that relatively few individuals were included in the TCR sequencing and HLA analysis.

The sequencing input was CD4+ T cells from PBMCs. Recombination linked TRBV23-1 to TRBJ1-6, with the D gene uncertain. TRBV23-1 is filed as an ORF, its function uncertain. The source is a human donor in good health. The CDR3 reads as follows: CASICTYNSPLHF. The DNA is as follows: TGCGCCAGCATTTGTACTTATAATTCACCCCTCCACTTT.